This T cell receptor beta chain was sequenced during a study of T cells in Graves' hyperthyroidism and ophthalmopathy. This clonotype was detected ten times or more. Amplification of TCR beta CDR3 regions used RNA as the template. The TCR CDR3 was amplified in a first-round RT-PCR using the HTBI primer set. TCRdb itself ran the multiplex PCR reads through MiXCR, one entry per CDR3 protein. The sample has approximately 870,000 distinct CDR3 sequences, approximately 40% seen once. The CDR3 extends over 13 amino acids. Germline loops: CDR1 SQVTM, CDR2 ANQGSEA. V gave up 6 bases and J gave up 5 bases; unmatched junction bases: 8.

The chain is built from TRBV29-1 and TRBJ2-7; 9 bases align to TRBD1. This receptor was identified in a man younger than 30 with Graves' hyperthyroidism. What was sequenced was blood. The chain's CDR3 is CSVAGTGFDEQYF. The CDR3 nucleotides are TGCAGCGTCGCCGGGACAGGGTTCGACGAGCAGTACTTC.